A selection of T cell receptor beta chains follows, all from one sample in a study of blood T cell repertoires in COVID-19. Libraries were prepared by immunoSEQ multiplex PCR; TCRdb keeps only in-frame clonotypes and omits some of them. The sample lists a few hundred thousand clones, roughly 80% seen once, with under 5% in the top ten. The sequenced sample consisted of PBMCs or T cells enriched from blood (not recorded which). The receptors originated from a young man with acute COVID-19. Each CDR3 is given with its conserved first and last residue. A D gene is named only where the DNA matches it firmly. Not all rows give a size; the values are once, few, many and, for expanded clones, a class.

V	J	D	size	CDR3	DNA
TRBV4-1	TRBJ1-4	.	.	CASSQGDRINEKLFF	TGCGCCAGCAGCCAAGGAGACAGGATAAATGAAAAACTGTTTTTT
TRBV5-8	TRBJ1-5	TRBD1	.	CASSSGDRARNQPQHF	TGTGCCAGCAGCTCCGGGGACAGGGCTCGCAATCAGCCCCAGCATTTT
TRBV29-1	TRBJ2-2	TRBD2	.	CSALAATGELFF	TGCAGCGCACTAGCGGCAACCGGGGAGCTGTTTTTT
TRBV18	TRBJ1-3	.	.	CASSPRTEGGNTIYF	TGTGCCAGCTCACCTAGGACAGAGGGTGGAAACACCATATATTTT
TRBV15	TRBJ1-5	TRBD1	.	CATSSRDRGRGSNQPQHF	TGTGCCACCAGCTCCCGGGACAGGGGGCGAGGTAGCAATCAGCCCCAGCATTTT
TRBV24-1	TRBJ2-3	.	.	CATSDLGPGQDTQYF	TGTGCCACCAGTGATTTGGGGCCAGGCCAAGATACGCAGTATTTT
TRBV6-5	TRBJ2-3	.	.	CASRGGATTDTQYF	TGTGCCAGCAGAGGGGGGGCCACTACAGATACGCAGTATTTT
TRBV24-1	TRBJ1-2	TRBD1	once	CATSDTRTGGEVGYTF	TGTGCCACCAGTGACACCAGAACAGGGGGCGAGGTTGGCTACACCTTC
TRBV20-1	TRBJ2-2	TRBD2	.	CSASRPGGNTGELFF	TGCAGTGCTAGTAGGCCGGGAGGGAACACCGGGGAGCTGTTTTTT
TRBV9	TRBJ2-5	TRBD1	.	CASSPGTGGLKTQYF	TGTGCCAGCAGCCCCGGGACAGGGGGCCTTAAGACCCAGTACTTC
TRBV25-1	TRBJ1-2	.	few	CASSEGGRGWNGYTF	TGTGCCAGCAGTGAAGGAGGGCGCGGTTGGAATGGCTACACCTTC
TRBV27	TRBJ1-1	.	few	CASSLFWTENTEAFF	TGTGCCAGCAGTTTATTCTGGACAGAGAACACTGAAGCTTTCTTT
TRBV5-1	TRBJ2-5	.	.	CASSAGQSYETQYF	TGCGCCAGCAGCGCAGGACAGAGCTACGAGACCCAGTACTTC
TRBV18	TRBJ1-1	TRBD1	.	CASSPDRVNEAFF	TGTGCCAGCTCACCGGACAGGGTAAATGAAGCTTTCTTT
TRBV4-1	TRBJ2-2	.	.	CASSQEWQRNTGELFF	TGCGCCAGCAGCCAAGAATGGCAGCGGAACACCGGGGAGCTGTTTTTT
TRBV24-1	TRBJ1-1	TRBD1	.	CATSEPGTGGRAFF	TGTGCCACCAGTGAGCCCGGGACAGGGGGCAGAGCTTTCTTT
TRBV28	TRBJ2-1	TRBD1	.	CASRGTQGAYPLF	TGTGCCAGCAGGGGAACACAGGGGGCTTACCCGCTCTTC
TRBV19	TRBJ2-3	.	.	CASSFQRGTDTQYF	TGTGCCAGTAGTTTCCAGCGGGGCACAGATACGCAGTATTTT
TRBV3-1/TRBV3-2	TRBJ1-2	.	.	CASSPGWAIRTRGYTF	TGTGCCAGCAGCCCAGGATGGGCAATTAGGACTCGTGGCTACACCTTC
TRBV20-1	TRBJ1-6	.	.	CSASKQGAGSPLHF	TGCAGTGCTAGTAAGCAAGGGGCGGGATCACCCCTCCACTTT
TRBV6-5	TRBJ1-4	.	.	CASSRLNEKLFF	TGTGCCAGCAGTCGACTGAATGAAAAACTGTTTTTT
TRBV5-1	TRBJ1-2	.	.	CASSSDINYGYTF	TGCGCCAGCAGCTCGGACATCAACTATGGCTACACCTTC
TRBV14	TRBJ1-2	.	.	CASSQDETRSSLSGYTF	TGTGCCAGCAGCCAAGATGAAACAAGGTCATCCCTTAGCGGCTACACCTTC
TRBV19	TRBJ2-3	TRBD2	.	CASSIEAGGSTDTQYF	TGTGCCAGTAGTATAGAGGCGGGAGGTTCCACAGATACGCAGTATTTT
TRBV7-2	TRBJ1-6	TRBD1	.	CASSDPWDRVNSPLHF	TGTGCCAGCAGCGATCCCTGGGACAGGGTAAATTCACCCCTCCACTTT
TRBV9	TRBJ2-1	TRBD2	.	CASSPEREKTNEQFF	TGTGCCAGCAGCCCCGAGCGGGAGAAGACCAATGAGCAGTTCTTC
TRBV28	TRBJ1-5	.	.	CASRPGEVESQPQHF	TGTGCCAGCAGACCGGGAGAGGTCGAGTCTCAGCCCCAGCATTTT
TRBV2	TRBJ2-1	TRBD2	.	CASSPGGLAGVGPYNEQFF	TGTGCCAGCAGCCCTGGGGGACTAGCGGGAGTCGGCCCCTACAATGAGCAGTTCTTC
TRBV2	TRBJ1-5	TRBD1	few	CASTRTGGSNQPQHF	TGTGCCAGCACTAGGACAGGGGGAAGCAATCAGCCCCAGCATTTT
TRBV5-1	TRBJ2-3	TRBD2	.	CASSLATSGGRADTQYF	TGTGCCAGCAGCTTGGCGACTAGCGGGGGGCGCGCAGATACGCAGTATTTT
TRBV28	TRBJ1-1	TRBD1	.	CASRGDRVENTEAFF	TGTGCCAGCAGGGGGGACAGGGTTGAAAACACTGAAGCTTTCTTT
TRBV27	TRBJ2-3	TRBD1	.	CASSLGQGTDTQYF	TGTGCCAGCAGCCTTGGACAGGGGACCGATACGCAGTATTTT
TRBV3-1/TRBV3-2	TRBJ1-6	.	once	CASSRGSGNSPLHF	TGTGCCAGCAGCCGCGGGTCGGGGAATTCACCCCTCCACTTT
TRBV7-3	TRBJ2-1	TRBD1	.	CASSPIDRGRKNEQFF	TGTGCCAGCAGCCCCATCGACAGGGGGAGGAAGAATGAGCAGTTCTTC
TRBV6-2/TRBV6-3	TRBJ2-1	.	once	CASSSTGIGNEQFF	TGTGCCAGCAGTTCTACGGGGATCGGGAATGAGCAGTTCTTC
TRBV6-5	TRBJ1-4	.	.	CASSYLQGNEKLFF	TGTGCCAGCAGTTATTTGCAGGGAAATGAAAAACTGTTTTTT
TRBV19	TRBJ1-1	TRBD1	.	CASGDRGRPSNTEAFF	TGTGCCAGTGGGGACAGGGGACGCCCGTCGAACACTGAAGCTTTCTTT
TRBV27	TRBJ2-1	TRBD2	.	CASSSPGLARNEQFF	TGTGCCAGCAGTTCTCCGGGACTAGCGAGGAATGAGCAGTTCTTC
TRBV12-3/TRBV12-4	TRBJ2-3	TRBD1	.	CASSKGAADTQYF	TGTGCCAGCAGTAAGGGGGCCGCAGATACGCAGTATTTT
TRBV15	TRBJ2-2	TRBD2	.	CATTSSGGFGGELFF	TGTGCCACCACCTCTAGCGGGGGTTTCGGCGGGGAGCTGTTTTTT
TRBV6-4	TRBJ2-3	.	few	CASSEEAGSTDTQYF	TGTGCCAGCAGTGAGGAGGCGGGGAGCACAGATACGCAGTATTTT
TRBV5-1	TRBJ2-5	TRBD1	.	CASSPRTGADETQYF	TGCGCCAGCAGCCCCCGGACAGGGGCGGATGAGACCCAGTACTTC
TRBV12-3/TRBV12-4	TRBJ1-5	.	.	CASSPAGDQPQHF	TGTGCCAGCAGCCCGGCGGGAGATCAGCCCCAGCATTTT
TRBV2	TRBJ2-3	.	.	CASSARVGDTQYF	TGTGCCAGCAGTGCGAGGGTAGGAGATACGCAGTATTTT
TRBV9	TRBJ2-3	.	many	CASSVVDSADTQYF	TGTGCCAGCAGCGTCGTCGATAGCGCAGATACGCAGTATTTT
TRBV29-1	TRBJ2-3	.	.	CSVSYLGGPTDTQYF	TGCAGCGTTTCATATCTTGGAGGGCCTACAGATACGCAGTATTTT
TRBV7-9	TRBJ1-1	.	once	CASSFAGSNTEAFF	TGTGCCAGCAGCTTCGCAGGCTCGAACACTGAAGCTTTCTTT
TRBV29-1	TRBJ2-5	TRBD2	few	CSVIAGGETQYF	TGCAGCGTCATAGCGGGCGGGGAGACCCAGTACTTC
TRBV11-2	TRBJ1-2	.	.	CASSLGTGNYGYTF	TGTGCCAGCAGCTTAGGGACGGGGAACTATGGCTACACCTTC
TRBV11-3	TRBJ2-3	.	.	CASRYVRRGGVPSTDTQYF	TGTGCCAGCCGGTACGTTCGGCGCGGGGGCGTACCTAGCACAGATACGCAGTATTTT
TRBV11-1	TRBJ2-1	.	few	CASSLAGSNEQFF	TGTGCCAGCAGCTTAGCAGGGAGCAATGAGCAGTTCTTC
TRBV11-3	TRBJ2-3	.	.	CASSLGLATDTQYF	TGTGCCAGCAGCTTAGGGTTAGCGACAGATACGCAGTATTTT
TRBV6-5	TRBJ2-2	.	.	CASSYGDYTGELFF	TGTGCCAGCAGTTACGGGGACTACACCGGGGAGCTGTTTTTT
TRBV21-1	TRBJ1-2	.	.	CSHLKEPGYGYTF	TGTTCGCACTTGAAGGAACCGGGTTATGGCTACACCTTC
TRBV19	TRBJ2-6	.	.	CASSYQGLSGANVLTF	TGTGCCAGTTCCTATCAGGGTTTGTCTGGGGCCAACGTCCTGACTTTC
TRBV28	TRBJ2-2	TRBD1	.	CASRDRGNTGELFF	TGTGCCAGCAGGGACAGGGGAAACACCGGGGAGCTGTTTTTT
TRBV6-5	TRBJ2-5	TRBD1	.	CASSGTEQETQYF	TGTGCCAGCAGCGGGACAGAACAAGAGACCCAGTACTTC
TRBV15	TRBJ1-1	.	.	CATSRTGAGSTEAFF	TGTGCCACCAGCAGGACCGGGGCCGGGAGCACTGAAGCTTTCTTT
TRBV7-2	TRBJ1-2	TRBD1	.	CASSQGTGLYGYTF	TGTGCCAGCAGCCAGGGGACAGGGCTCTATGGCTACACCTTC
TRBV19	TRBJ2-2	.	.	CASSISRPGELFF	TGTGCCAGTAGTATATCTCGTCCCGGGGAGCTGTTTTTT